What follows is one T cell receptor (beta chain) and its context. What it binds is not known. V was shortened by 0 bases and J by 6 bases, with 8 bases between the two germline ends. CDR1 is LGHNA and CDR2 is YSLEER in the germline V gene. There are 13 residues in the CDR3. Some clones are missing from TCRdb's copy, which holds only in-frame ones; the method was immunoSEQ multiplex PCR. Among about 350,000 clones listed, roughly 90% were seen once. The data belong to a study of Ad26.COV2.S vaccination and SARS-CoV-2 variants. Treatment meaning: around 19 received Ad26.COV2.S at low or high dose, single or two shots; 5 received placebo; per-sample allocation not given. On day 63 after the first injection, vaccine and placebo recipients gave samples. Aged 18-55 years, donor was enrolled in Boston in 2020. Findings and limits, study-wide: It was vaccine recipients, not placebo recipients, who had the higher spike-specific TCR breadth. After vaccination, substantial breadth of spike-specific CD8+ and CD4+ responses was reported.

Material: peripheral blood, obtained in a trial of Ad26.COV2.S vaccine versus placebo. This TCR derives from a person aged 18-65 years who received the Ad26.COV2.S COVID-19 vaccine or a placebo. The gene calls are TRBV4-3 and TRBJ1-2; no clear D. The CDR3 region is CASSQDVGHGYTF. DNA for the CDR3: TGCGCCAGCAGCCAAGATGTTGGTCATGGCTACACCTTC.